One sample yielded the 9 T cell receptor beta chains listed below, sequenced in a study of T cell responses to AZD1222 COVID-19 vaccine. Clones were read by immunoSEQ multiplex PCR, and TCRdb kept only the in-frame ones, dropping some. The sample lists 100,000 to 120,000 clones, about 90% occurring once. Sequences were derived from peripheral blood, sampled 28 days after the second AZD1222 dose. The receptor set was obtained from an adult who received the AZD1222 COVID-19 vaccine.

The genes are TRBV18 and TRBJ1-5; 8 positions match TRBD1. Trimming cost V 5 bases and J 5 bases; bases outside gene matches: 5. CDR3 size: 14 residues. The germline V gene has CDR1 KGHSH and CDR2 LQKENI. This chain's CDR3 is CASSTGQGDQPQHF. The CDR3 region has the DNA TGTGCCAGCTCAACCGGACAGGGCGATCAGCCCCAGCATTTT.

The chain has TRBV19 and TRBJ1-6, with D unresolved. Trimming removed 6 bases from V and 8 bases from J, with 11 bases in between. Germline loops: CDR1 LNHDA, CDR2 SQIVND (reference sequence). This CDR3 is built from 13 residues. CDR3 loop: CASRLRTDSPLHF. The DNA for the CDR3 is TGTGCCAGTAGATTGAGAACGGATTCACCCCTCCACTTT.

V is TRBV11-2 and J is TRBJ1-2; D not certain. Germline V CDR1 and CDR2: SGHAT, FQNNGV. Trimming removed 2 bases from V and 4 bases from J, with 11 bases in between. The CDR3 contains 14 residues. The CDR3 DNA is TGTGCCAGCAGCTTACAGAGAGCCGCCTATGGCTACACCTTC. Its translation: CASSLQRAAYGYTF.

In its sample, this clone is medium-sized. This rearrangement joins TRBV5-6 to TRBJ2-7; D remains unclear. V dropped 1 base and J dropped 2 bases, with 13 bases sitting between them. This CDR3 spans 15 amino acids. The germline CDR1 and CDR2 sequences are SGHDT and YYEEEE. In DNA, the CDR3 is TGTGCCAGCAGCTTGAGTGGTTGGGGAACCTACGAGCAGTACTTC. Protein: CASSLSGWGTYEQYF.

The rearrangement joins TRBV9 to TRBJ2-4; possible D gene TRBD1, 5 bases. The CDR3 extends over 17 amino acids. In germline, CDR1 is SGDLS, CDR2 YYNGEE. V was trimmed by 0 bases and J by 2 bases, leaving 15 bases between them. CDR3 coding DNA: TGTGCCAGCAGCGTAGGGGCTCAGGGATATCCCAAAAACATTCAGTACTTC. It codes for CASSVGAQGYPKNIQYF.

About this clone: The junction differs from germline at one of its ends, possibly a read error. The CDR3 here is CANSQVSNTEAFF. CDR3 nucleotide sequence: TGTGCCAACAGCCAAGTGTCGAACACTGAAGCTTTCTTT. The V gene is TRBV3-1 (or the pseudogene TRBV3-2), the J gene TRBJ1-1; D remains unclear. From germline, CDR1 is LGHDT and CDR2 YNNKEL (reference sequence). This CDR3 comprises 13 residues.

This chain links TRBV5-4 with TRBJ1-1; D is undetermined. CDR3 length equals 16 residues. V was cut by 3 bases and J by 0 bases, with 15 bases left in between. Germline V gene lookup returns CDR1 SGHNT and CDR2 YYREEE (reference sequence). The CDR3 protein is CASSSPGRNMNTEAFF. The CDR3 bases are TGTGCCAGCAGCTCCCCGGGCCGCAACATGAACACTGAAGCTTTCTTT.

The chain carries TRBV28 and TRBJ1-2, with no clear D. CDR1 and CDR2 (germline): MDHEN, SYDVKM. Deletions cut 3 bases from V and 8 bases from J, with 13 bases between. CDR3 size: 13 residues. CDR3 nucleotide sequence: TGTGCCAGCAGTTTGGGTACAAGAAGGGGCTACACCTTC. Amino acid sequence: CASSLGTRRGYTF.

The CDR3 sequence: CASSSTSVSYEQYF. CDR3 coding DNA: TGTGCCAGCAGTTCAACTAGCGTCTCCTACGAGCAGTACTTC. The rearrangement uses TRBV6-5 and TRBJ2-7, with TRBD2 matching 7 bases. This CDR3 has 14 residues. V was pared by 4 bases and J by 0 bases, with 3 bases of the junction left unmatched. The V gene's germline CDR1 is MNHEY and CDR2 SVGAGI.